The 26 T cell receptor beta chains below all came from one sample that was sequenced in a study of PD-L1 blockade in urothelial cancer. As to time point: pretreatment peripheral blood. TCRdb's table, derived via immunoSEQ multiplex PCR, lists solely in-frame clones and lacks some. The sample yields around 86,000 clones, about 82% seen once. This specimen consisted of PBMCs, obtained around atezolizumab (anti-PD-L1) treatment. These receptors were collected from a man between 35 and 55 years old with urothelial cancer.

The chain links TRBV6-1 to TRBJ2-1; perhaps TRBD1 as D (5 bases). The germline gives CDR1 MNHNS, CDR2 SASEGT. Trimming left V 6 bases short and J 4 bases short, with 7 bases between. The CDR3 consists of 12 residues. CDR3 protein: CASRTGYNEQFF. In nucleotides, the CDR3 is TGTGCCAGCAGAACAGGATACAATGAGCAGTTCTTC.

The chain joins TRBV27 to TRBJ1-1, with 9 bases identical to TRBD1. V gave up 0 bases and J gave up 1 base; unmatched junction bases: 12. This CDR3 is built from 19 residues. Germline CDR1 and CDR2: MNHEY and SMNVEV (reference sequence). As DNA, the CDR3 is TGTGCCAGCAGTTTATCGAAGACAAAGGGACAGGGAACGAACACTGAAGCTTTCTTT. It encodes CASSLSKTKGQGTNTEAFF.

The rearrangement links TRBV28 to TRBJ2-7; 9 bases are shared with TRBD1. Losses at the gene ends were 6 bases for V and 5 bases for J; bases not matched to a gene: 11. The length of the CDR3 is 15 residues. The germline CDR1 and CDR2 sequences are MDHEN and SYDVKM. CDR3: CASRPPGTGIHEQYF. DNA of the CDR3: TGTGCCAGCAGGCCACCCGGGACAGGGATCCACGAGCAGTACTTC.

This clone was recorded once. The chain links TRBV19 to TRBJ2-1; TRBD1 aligns across 9 bases. Germline trimming cut 6 bases from V and 9 bases from J; bases unmatched to any gene: 9. CDR1 and CDR2 (germline): LNHDA, SQIVND (reference sequence). The CDR3 is 14 residues long. CDR3 DNA: TGTGCCAGTAGGGGGACAGGGCCTTCGCCTGAGCAGTTCTTC. It translates to CASRGTGPSPEQFF.

The V and J genes are TRBV19 and TRBJ2-1; 8 bases align to TRBD2. Looked up from germline, CDR1 is LNHDA and CDR2 is SQIVND (reference sequence). V was clipped by 5 bases and J by 9 bases; unmatched bases: 12. The CDR3 extends over 15 amino acids. DNA for the CDR3: TGTGCCAGTAGTTCCGGGACCGCGGGGGGCTCTGAGCAGTTCTTC. Amino acids: CASSSGTAGGSEQFF. The full variable domain, with the rest looked up from reference TRBV19 and TRBJ2-1, is DGGITQSPKYLFRKEGQNVTLSCEQNLNHDAMYWYRQDPGQGLRLIYYSQIVNDFQKGDIAEGYSVSREKKESFPLTVTSAQKNPTAFYLCASSSGTAGGSEQFFGPGTRLTVL.

J is TRBJ1-5 and V is TRBV5-6; D is possibly TRBD1 (6 bases). Germline loops: CDR1 SGHDT, CDR2 YYEEEE. The CDR3 runs to 14 residues. V was shortened by 2 bases and J by 7 bases, with 13 bases between the two germline ends. This CDR3 is CASSLGQGHQPQHF. The CDR3 DNA is TGTGCCAGCAGCTTAGGGCAGGGGCACCAGCCCCAGCATTTT. Drawing the rest from reference TRBV5-6 and TRBJ1-5, the complete variable domain is DAGVTQSPTHLIKTRGQQVTLRCSPKSGHDTVSWYQQALGQGPQFIFQYYEEEERQRGNFPDRFSGHQFPNYSSELNVNALLLGDSALYLCASSLGQGHQPQHFGDGTRLSIL.

The chain combines TRBV29-1 with TRBJ2-7; 10 nucleotides agree with TRBD2. V gave up 7 bases and J gave up 4 bases; unmatched junction bases: 7. The length of the CDR3 is 13 residues. Germline V gene data show CDR1 as SQVTM and CDR2 as ANQGSEA. In DNA form, the CDR3 reads TGCAGCGCAGGGACTAGCGCGGCGTACGAGCAGTACTTC. It specifies CSAGTSAAYEQYF.

The rearrangement uses TRBV29-1 and TRBJ2-1, with D perhaps TRBD1 (5 bases). The CDR3 runs 9 residues. V gave up 5 bases and J gave up 9 bases, with 5 bases separating them. CDR1 is SQVTM and CDR2 is ANQGSEA in the germline V gene. In DNA, the CDR3 is TGCAGCGTTCAGGGTGAGCAGTTCTTC. This sequence encodes CSVQGEQFF.

The chain employs TRBV9 and TRBJ2-1; no firm D call. CDR3 length equals 12 residues. Germline V gene lookup returns CDR1 SGDLS and CDR2 YYNGEE. V was clipped by 0 bases and J by 9 bases, with 7 bases between them. The CDR3 reads CASSVAFGEQFF. CDR3 nucleotides: TGTGCCAGCAGCGTAGCTTTCGGTGAGCAGTTCTTC.

V and J are TRBV29-1 and TRBJ1-4, with 7 nucleotides matching TRBD1. Germline CDR1 and CDR2: SQVTM and ANQGSEA. V shed 6 bases, J shed 8 bases, and the junction held 3 bases outside the gene matches. This CDR3 is 11 amino acids long. The CDR3 is CSVVGGEKLFF. CDR3 sequence (DNA): TGCAGCGTCGTAGGGGGCGAAAAACTGTTTTTT.

This clone was counted only a few times. The chain uses TRBV19 and TRBJ1-5; D gene unclear. Germline loops: CDR1 LNHDA, CDR2 SQIVND (reference sequence). This CDR3 is built from 14 residues. V was shortened by 3 bases and J by 1 base, with 7 bases between the two germline ends. The CDR3, as DNA: TGTGCCAGTAGTATCTTCGTAAGCAATCAGCCCCAGCATTTT. This codes for CASSIFVSNQPQHF.

This chain connects TRBV11-2 to TRBJ2-3, with 7 bases fitting TRBD2. Germline V gene data show CDR1 as SGHAT and CDR2 as FQNNGV. V lost 4 bases to trimming and J lost 2 bases; unmatched junction nucleotides: 9. This CDR3 is 16 amino acids long. CDR3 in DNA: TGTGCCAGCAGCTACAGGCACGGGGGGTTCACAGATACGCAGTATTTT. Its translation: CASSYRHGGFTDTQYF.

This chain joins TRBV6-5 and TRBJ2-5; tentatively, D is TRBD2 (6 bases). The CDR3 extends over 16 amino acids. V lost 4 bases and J lost 9, with 24 bases in between. Germline V gene lookup returns CDR1 MNHEY and CDR2 SVGAGI. In nucleotides, the CDR3 is TGTGCCAGCAGTTTAATTGAAGGCGCCGGGGGATGGGCCCAGTACTTC. Its protein is CASSLIEGAGGWAQYF.

The gene calls are TRBV4-1 and TRBJ2-3; TRBD1 matches at 7 bases. The CDR3 has 18 residues. The J segment lost 8 bases and the V segment lost 0 bases, leaving 17 bases of the junction unmatched. CDR1 is MGHRA and CDR2 is YSYEKL in the germline V gene. CDR3: CASSQDPSGQPGWGTQYF. As DNA, the CDR3 is TGCGCCAGCAGCCAAGACCCGTCGGGACAGCCGGGTTGGGGTACGCAGTATTTT.

The chain carries TRBV28 and TRBJ1-1; no definite D call. CDR1 is MDHEN, CDR2 SYDVKM, per germline. The V gene lost 5 bases and the J gene lost 11 bases, with 24 bases spanning the gap. This CDR3 region has 15 residues. The CDR3: CASSLFFSPTLKAFF. CDR3 bases: TGTGCCAGCAGTCTCTTCTTTAGCCCTACACTAAAGGCTTTCTTT.

The V gene is TRBV9, the J gene TRBJ2-1; TRBD2 agrees at 8 bases. V was clipped by 0 bases and J by 3 bases; unmatched bases: 5. CDR3 length: 16 residues. Germline V gives CDR1 SGDLS, CDR2 YYNGEE. CDR3 region: CASSVGERGYYNEQFF. DNA for the CDR3: TGTGCCAGCAGCGTAGGGGAGCGGGGGTACTACAATGAGCAGTTCTTC.

The DNA of the CDR3 is TGCGCCAGCAGCTTCGGACAGGCCGGTTGGACCTACGAGCAGTACTTC. Protein sequence: CASSFGQAGWTYEQYF. The genes are TRBV5-1 and TRBJ2-7; 7 bases are a match to TRBD1. The CDR3 has 16 amino acids. The junction had 10 bases not matched to a gene; V was cut back by 2 bases and J by 2 bases. The germline gives CDR1 SGHRS, CDR2 YFSETQ.

This sequence joins TRBV6-1 and TRBJ1-3; D is ambiguous. The CDR3 is made up of 15 amino acids. The V end was cut by 0 bases, the J end by 0 bases, with 6 bases between. Germline CDR1 MNHNS, CDR2 SASEGT. The CDR3 bases are TGTGCCAGCAGTGAAGCTCTCTCCTCTGGAAACACCATATATTTT. Residues: CASSEALSSGNTIYF.

This sequence joins TRBV15 and TRBJ1-1; D gene ambiguous. V lost 5 bases and J lost 1, with 8 bases in between. CDR3 length: 13 residues. Germline V gene data show CDR1 as LNHNV and CDR2 as YYDKDF (reference sequence). CDR3 nucleotides: TGTGCCACCAGCCTTGCCGGGAACACTGAAGCTTTCTTT. Translating it yields CATSLAGNTEAFF.

The V call is TRBV25-1, the J call TRBJ2-2; the match to TRBD1 covers 7 bases. The CDR3 extends over 13 amino acids. From germline, CDR1 is MGHDK and CDR2 SYGVNS. V gave up 6 bases and J gave up 8 bases; unmatched junction bases: 6. The CDR3 DNA reads as TGTGCCAGCAGAACGACAGGGCCAGGGGAGCTGTTTTTT. Encoded protein: CASRTTGPGELFF. Variable domain in full (rest from reference TRBV25-1 and TRBJ2-2): EADIYQTPRYLVIGTGKKITLECSQTMGHDKMYWYQQDPGMELHLIHYSYGVNSTEKGDLSSESTVSRIRTEHFPLTLESARPSHTSQYLCASRTTGPGELFFGEGSRLTVL.

This chain connects TRBV30 to TRBJ2-1, with 8 bases identical to TRBD2. The V and J ends lost 3 bases and 12 bases, in that order; junction bases with no gene match: 13. Germline CDR1 and CDR2: GTSNPN and SVGIG (reference sequence). The CDR3 has 14 residues. The CDR3 loop reads CAWRVPLTSVGQFF. The CDR3 DNA is TGTGCCTGGAGAGTACCGCTGACTAGCGTGGGGCAGTTCTTC.

The gene calls are TRBV9 and TRBJ2-5, with 11 bases fitting TRBD2. The CDR3 is 15 residues long. The V gene's germline CDR1 is SGDLS and CDR2 YYNGEE. The ends lost 4 bases at V and 1 base at J; junction bases unmatched: 3. The DNA of the CDR3 is TGTGCCAGCAGCCCTAGCGGGAGGTCCCAAGAGACCCAGTACTTC. Its translation is CASSPSGRSQETQYF.

The genes are TRBV27 and TRBJ2-1, with D unresolved. Between the trimmed V and J ends, which lost 5 bases and 3 bases, there was a span of 11 bases. CDR3 length equals 14 residues. The germline V gene has CDR1 MNHEY and CDR2 SMNVEV (reference sequence). Here the CDR3 reads CASSATQFYNEQFF. CDR3 sequence (DNA): TGTGCCAGCAGTGCCACCCAGTTCTACAATGAGCAGTTCTTC.

The chain joins TRBV6-1 to TRBJ1-2, with 7 bases lining up with TRBD1. Trimming removed 8 bases from V and 10 bases from J; junction bases left unmatched: 16. This CDR3 is built from 14 residues. Germline V CDR1 and CDR2: MNHNS, SASEGT. The CDR3 loop reads CASENLWGGTAYTF. For the CDR3, the DNA is TGTGCCAGCGAAAACTTATGGGGCGGGACAGCCTACACCTTC.

This chain links TRBV11-2 with TRBJ2-6; tentative D call: TRBD2 (6 bases). The CDR3 extends over 18 amino acids. CDR1 SGHAT and CDR2 FQNNGV come from the germline V gene. Between the trimmed V and J ends, which lost 1 base and 3 bases, there was a span of 16 bases. As DNA, the CDR3 is TGTGCCAGCAGCTTAGTAGTTTCCTGGGGGGTTGGGGCCAACGTCCTGACTTTC. This codes for CASSLVVSWGVGANVLTF. The complete variable domain, with remaining parts taken from reference TRBV11-2 and TRBJ2-6, reads EAGVAQSPRYKIIEKRQSVAFWCNPISGHATLYWYQQILGQGPKLLIQFQNNGVVDDSQLPKDRFSAERLKGVDSTLKIQPAKLEDSAVYLCASSLVVSWGVGANVLTFGAGSRLTVL.

The genes are TRBV28 and TRBJ2-7; D remains unclear. CDR3 size: 18 residues. Trimming cost V 3 bases and J 3 bases, with 24 bases left between them. Germline V gene lookup returns CDR1 MDHEN and CDR2 SYDVKM. Here the CDR3 DNA reads TGTGCCAGCAGTTTGATCCCCCCTCCTCCCCTATCCATCTACGAGCAGTACTTC. Protein sequence: CASSLIPPPPLSIYEQYF.